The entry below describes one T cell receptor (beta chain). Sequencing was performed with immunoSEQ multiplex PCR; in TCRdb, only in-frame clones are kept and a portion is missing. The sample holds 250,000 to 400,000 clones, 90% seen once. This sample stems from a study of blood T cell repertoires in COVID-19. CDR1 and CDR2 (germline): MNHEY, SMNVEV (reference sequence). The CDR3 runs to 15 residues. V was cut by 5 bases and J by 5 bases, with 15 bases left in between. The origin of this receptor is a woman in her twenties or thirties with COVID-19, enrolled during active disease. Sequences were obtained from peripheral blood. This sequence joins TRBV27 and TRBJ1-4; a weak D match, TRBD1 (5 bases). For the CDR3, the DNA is TGTGCCAGCAGTCACGGGGGGGAGGCGAATGAAAAACTGTTTTTT. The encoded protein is CASSHGGEANEKLFF.